This T cell receptor beta chain was obtained from a study of shared clonotypes between healthy human individuals. Study summary: Samples came from a couple of female and a few male donors aged 18 to 49. The plates for each donor numbered three CD4 naive, three CD4 memory, two CD8 naive and one CD8 memory.

Study-level findings and limits: An expected dependence of interdonor clonotype sharing on sequencing depth was noted.

For this clone: The target antigen is unknown.

Sequenced by immunoSEQ multiplex PCR; TCRdb stores in-frame clones only, minus some. The data show some 630,000 clones, approximately 75% seen once. CDR1 is MGHDK, CDR2 SYGVNS, per germline. The CDR3 totals 16 residues. The V and J ends lost 2 bases and 1 base respectively, with 11 bases between them. The sequence was obtained from a woman younger than 45 in good health. The V and J genes are TRBV25-1 and TRBJ2-2; D gene ambiguous. Material for sequencing was memory CD4+ T cells sorted from blood. The sample's subset: CD45RA-negative fraction. CDR3 DNA: TGTGCCAGCAGTGAACACCGGTTGGGGAACACCGGGGAGCTGTTTTTT. Amino acids: CASSEHRLGNTGELFF.